This T cell receptor beta chain appears in the sequencing data of a study of cytomegalovirus exposure and HLA in healthy donors. Overall study: Assignment to the Caucasian-associated ancestry cluster applied to around 82% of the approximately 420 genotyped donors.

Amplification used 60 Vbeta primers and 13 Jbeta primers. Method: immunoSEQ multiplex PCR; TCRdb's copy keeps in-frame clones and lacks some. The sample holds about 190,000 clones, 81% seen once. Concerning this clone itself: The antigen remains unidentified.

Study results and caveats: Available immune exposure information covered CMV serostatus only.

Sequencing was carried out using PBMCs. The source is a man between 50 and 59 years old in good health and CMV-seronegative.

CDR3: CASSSRTAQETQYF. CDR3 coding DNA: TGCGCCAGCAGCTCGAGGACAGCCCAAGAGACCCAGTACTTC. The gene calls are TRBV5-1 and TRBJ2-5; weak D call: TRBD1 (6 bases). The germline CDR1 and CDR2 sequences are SGHRS and YFSETQ. V was trimmed by 3 bases and J by 1 base, leaving 10 bases between them. This CDR3 comprises 14 residues.